The 26 T cell receptor beta chains below all came from one sample that was sequenced in a study of tumor-infiltrating lymphocytes in primary liver carcinoma. TCR beta cDNA was prepared out of approximately 470 ng total RNA by means of a constant-region primer. Three nested multiplex PCR rounds, a slightly modified ARM-PCR method, built the TCR beta libraries. For about 11 cycles apiece, the opening two PCR rounds ran with TRBV1-TRBV30 forward primers and a C-beta reverse primer. TCRdb reprocessed the multiplex PCR reads with MiXCR, giving one entry per CDR3 protein. The table lists 330,000 or so distinct CDR3 sequences, around 60% of them singletons. The authors took blood RNA from unsorted whole blood and also extracted germline DNA. Sequenced: peripheral blood. The receptors shown here come from a man in his forties with primary liver carcinoma and hepatitis B virus infection.

The CDR3 coding sequence is TGTACTAGCAGCTTAGGGGCTTCGACCTACGAGCAGTACTTC. It translates to CTSSLGASTYEQYF. The chain joins TRBV11-2 to TRBJ2-7, with TRBD2 as a possible D gene (6 bases). Germline CDR1 and CDR2: SGHAT and FQNNGV. This CDR3 has 14 amino acids.

As to this clonotype: A much larger clone differs by one base, so this may be a read error. V and J are TRBV11-2 and TRBJ2-1, with TRBD1 identical over 7 bases. Germline CDR1 SGHAT, CDR2 FQNNGV. The CDR3 is 11 residues long. The CDR3 coding sequence is TGTGTCAGCAGCGTAGGGACAGTTAGGTTCTTC. Translating gives CVSSVGTVRFF.

A word on this clonotype: One junction end disagrees with the germline gene, perhaps due to a read error. This chain links TRBV29-1 with TRBJ2-2; D is possibly TRBD1 (6 bases). Germline CDR1 and CDR2: SQVTM and ANQGSEA. The CDR3 has 14 residues. CDR3 sequence reads: CSVGAEHITGELFF. Here the CDR3 DNA reads TGCAGCGTGGGGGCGGAACATATCACCGGGGAGCTGTTCTTT.

On this clonotype itself: The junction differs from germline at one of its ends, possibly a read error. This rearrangement joins TRBV6-5 to TRBJ2-3, with D perhaps TRBD1 (5 bases). Germline lookup yields CDR1 MNHEY and CDR2 SVGAGI. CDR3 size: 15 residues. CDR3 in DNA: TGTGTCAGCAGTTACAGGCCCACCCGCCCAGATACGCAGTATTTT. This codes for CVSSYRPTRPDTQYF.

For this clonotype: With a much larger clone just one base away, this may be a read error. The chain uses TRBV29-1 and TRBJ2-4; weak D call: TRBD1 (6 bases). Germline assignment: CDR1 SQVTM and CDR2 ANQGSEA. Trimming took off 4 bases at V and 2 bases at J, with 9 bases between the two ends. The CDR3 has 13 residues. The CDR3 nucleotides are TGCAGCGTTGGTACAGGGTCCAAAAACATTCAGTACTTC. It is translated as CSVGTGSKNIQYF.

This clonotype was detected only once. The rearrangement uses TRBV5-1 and TRBJ1-1; D is unclear. The V end was cut by 0 bases, the J end by 4 bases, with 10 bases between. The length of the CDR3 is 14 residues. Germline CDR1 SGHRS, CDR2 YFSETQ. The CDR3 reads CASSLVGLGTEAFF. The CDR3 DNA is TGCGCCAGCAGCTTGGTAGGGTTGGGCACTGAAGCTTTCTTT.

V usage is TRBV13 and J usage is TRBJ2-3; 12 positions agree with TRBD2. V shed 4 bases, J shed 4 bases, and the junction held 6 bases outside the gene matches. The CDR3 spans 16 residues. Germline values: CDR1 PRHDT, CDR2 FYEKMQ (reference sequence). Written as DNA, the CDR3 is TGTGCCAGCAGCTCCCGACTAGCGGGAGTGTCAGATACGCAGTATTTT. The encoded protein is CASSSRLAGVSDTQYF.

The chain couples TRBV7-9 to TRBJ1-4; D uncertain. The CDR3 runs 16 residues. Trimming took off 3 bases at V and 0 bases at J, with 11 bases between the two ends. Germline V CDR1 and CDR2: SEHNR, FQNEAQ (reference sequence). In DNA, the CDR3 is TGTGCCAGCAGCTTCCGCCCGGTGGCAACTAATGAAAAACTGTTTTTT. Protein sequence: CASSFRPVATNEKLFF.

J is TRBJ1-1 and V is TRBV4-3, with D unresolved. This CDR3 has 15 amino acids. In germline, CDR1 is LGHNA, CDR2 YSLEER. V lost 4 bases and J lost 3, with 15 bases in between. CDR3 protein: CASSRRTSTDTEAFF. For the CDR3, the DNA is TGCGCCAGCAGCCGAAGGACCTCAACGGACACTGAAGCTTTCTTT.

The J gene is TRBJ2-1, the V gene TRBV29-1; TRBD2 agrees at 8 bases. Germline-derived CDR1 and CDR2 are SQVTM and ANQGSEA. This CDR3 spans 12 amino acids. CDR3 loop: CTVRVAGYEQFF. CDR3 sequence (DNA): TGCACTGTCCGAGTAGCGGGATATGAGCAGTTCTTC.

The chain couples TRBV12-3 or TRBV12-4 to TRBJ2-3, with D possibly being TRBD2 (6 bases). The CDR3 runs 14 residues. Deletions cut 3 bases from V and 4 bases from J, with 11 bases between. The CDR3 is CASSLWGTPDTQYF. The CDR3 nucleotides read TGTGCCAGCAGTTTGTGGGGGACTCCAGATACGCAGTATTTT.

As to this clonotype: One end of the junction varies from germline; a read error may be responsible. This chain links TRBV5-1 with TRBJ1-6; D unresolved. There are 15 residues in the CDR3. Germline lookup yields CDR1 SGHRS and CDR2 YFSETQ. CDR3 in amino acids: CTSSLGPDGNSPLHF. In nucleotides, the CDR3 is TGCACCAGCAGCTTGGGTCCGGATGGAAATTCACCCCTCCACTTT.

With regard to this clonotype: As the CDR3 is not closed by the conserved phenylalanine or tryptophan, this likely results from a read error. The CDR3 coding sequence is TGTGCCAGCAGTCCGGGGGACACATCACTTGGTACCGGCTACACCTTA. Encoded protein: CASSPGDTSLGTGYTL. The chain links TRBV28 to TRBJ1-2; TRBD1 is a possible D gene (6 bases). The V and J ends lost 5 bases and 8 bases respectively, with 24 bases between them. In germline, CDR1 is MDHEN, CDR2 SYDVKM. The CDR3 loop spans 16 amino acids.

For this clonotype: One junction end disagrees with the germline gene, perhaps due to a read error. The V call is TRBV11-1, the J call TRBJ2-1, with a possible D match to TRBD2 (5 bases). The CDR3 spans 20 residues. CDR1 SGHAT and CDR2 FQDESV come from the germline V gene (reference sequence). Here the CDR3 reads CASSSPQAVDAAPGYNEQFF. CDR3 DNA: TGTGCCAGCAGCTCCCCCCAGGCAGTAGATGCAGCCCCGGGGTACAATGAACAGTTCTTC.

This chain uses TRBV11-2 with TRBJ2-1; D gene uncertain. Germline-derived CDR1 and CDR2 are SGHAT and FQNNGV. There are 13 residues in the CDR3. The CDR3 protein is CVISPRASNEQFF. CDR3 DNA sequence: TGTGTCATCAGCCCCCGGGCATCCAATGAGCAGTTCTTC. Variable domain in full (rest from reference TRBV11-2 and TRBJ2-1): EAGVAQSPRYKIIEKRQSVAFWCNPISGHATLYWYQQILGQGPKLLIQFQNNGVVDDSQLPKDRFSAERLKGVDSTLKIQPAKLEDSAVYLCVISPRASNEQFFGPGTRLTVL.

A word on this clonotype: The germline gene is not matched at one end of the junction; a read error may be the cause. The genes are TRBV29-1 and TRBJ2-5, with 7 bases aligning to TRBD1. The CDR3 spans 16 residues. Germline assignment: CDR1 SQVTM and CDR2 ANQGSEA. CDR3 sequence reads: CSLEEEYGTVRETQYF. CDR3 bases: TGCAGCCTTGAAGAGGAATACGGGACAGTCCGAGAGACCCAGTACTTC.

Remarks on this clonotype: Being one base from a much bigger clone, this may be a read error. As DNA, the CDR3 is TGTGCCAGCAGTTACTGGACAGCTGCCAATCAGCCCCAGCATTTT. Translating it yields CASSYWTAANQPQHF. This chain connects TRBV6-6 to TRBJ1-5; a possible D gene is TRBD1 (6 bases). The length of the CDR3 is 15 residues. Germline V gene lookup returns CDR1 MNHNY and CDR2 SVGAGI (reference sequence). V shed 1 base and J shed 3 bases, with 10 bases lying between them.

The chain links TRBV14 to TRBJ2-5, with no clear D. Germline V gives CDR1 SGHDN, CDR2 FVKESK. This CDR3 comprises 14 residues. Trimming removed 0 bases at V and 1 base at J, with 6 bases between. The DNA of the CDR3 is TGTGCCAGCAGCCAAGATGGAGCCCAAGAGACCCAGTACTTC. Protein product: CASSQDGAQETQYF. Combining the CDR3 with reference TRBV14 and TRBJ2-5 gives the whole variable domain EAGVTQFPSHSVIEKGQTVTLRCDPISGHDNLYWYRRVMGKEIKFLLHFVKESKQDESGMPNNRFLAERTGGTYSTLKVQPAELEDSGVYFCASSQDGAQETQYFGPGTRLLVL.

About this clonotype: A read error may be the cause here, since a much bigger clone is one base away. This chain uses TRBV5-5 with TRBJ2-1; no clear D. The CDR3 sequence is 13 residues long. Germline V lookup: CDR1 SGHKS, CDR2 YYEKEE (reference sequence). CDR3 DNA sequence: TGTGCCAGCAGCGATCAAGGGCGCAATGAGCAGCTCTTC. It is translated as CASSDQGRNEQLF.

This sequence joins TRBV28 and TRBJ2-3; D gene unclear. Trimming removed 5 bases from V and 4 bases from J, with 10 bases in between. Germline V CDR1 and CDR2: MDHEN, SYDVKM. This CDR3 is built from 13 residues. The CDR3 DNA sequence: TGTGCCAGCAGTCCCCCGGGCCCAGATACGCAGTATTTT. It encodes CASSPPGPDTQYF.

Details on this clonotype: This may be a read error: a much more frequent sequence differs by one nucleotide. The V call is TRBV6-2 or TRBV6-3, the J call TRBJ2-1; TRBD2 agrees at 10 bases. The germline V gene has CDR1 MNHEY and CDR2 SVGEGT. The CDR3 is 15 residues long. Here the CDR3 DNA reads TGTGACAGCAGGAAACTAGCGGGACCGTACAATGAGCAGTTCTTC. This gives the protein CDSRKLAGPYNEQFF.

J is TRBJ2-5 and V is TRBV11-2, with 9 positions matching TRBD1. The CDR3 sequence is 15 residues long. From germline, CDR1 is SGHAT and CDR2 FQNNGV. The CDR3 region is CVSSLIWTGEETQYF. In DNA, the CDR3 is TGTGTCAGTAGCTTAATCTGGACAGGGGAAGAGACCCAGTACTTC. Using reference TRBV11-2 and TRBJ2-5 for the parts outside the CDR3, the full variable domain is EAGVAQSPRYKIIEKRQSVAFWCNPISGHATLYWYQQILGQGPKLLIQFQNNGVVDDSQLPKDRFSAERLKGVDSTLKIQPAKLEDSAVYLCVSSLIWTGEETQYFGPGTRLLVL.

Comments on this clonotype: A much larger clonotype is one base distant, so this may be a read error. The chain links TRBV6-2 or TRBV6-3 to TRBJ2-3, with TRBD1 matching over 9 bases. The closer fit of TRBJ1-5 to the DNA end suggests the J call may be wrong. The CDR3 has 17 amino acids. CDR1 MNHEY and CDR2 SVGEGT come from the germline V gene. This CDR3 is CASSYSRQGVVTDTQHF. Written as DNA, the CDR3 is TGTGCCAGCAGTTACTCGAGACAGGGGGTCGTCACAGATACGCAGCATTTT.

As for this clonotype: Its ends do not fully match the called genes, so a read error is possible. The V and J genes are TRBV12-3 or TRBV12-4 and TRBJ2-5; no definite D call. CDR3 length equals 11 residues. CDR3 DNA sequence: TGTGTCAGCAGTTTAATAGAGACCCAGTACTTC. Protein sequence: CVSSLIETQYF.

The chain joins TRBV11-2 to TRBJ2-7, with D unresolved. Trimming took 9 bases from V and 8 from J, leaving 20 bases between them. The CDR3 consists of 13 residues. The germline CDR1 and CDR2 sequences are SGHAT and FQNNGV. CDR3 bases: TGTGCCAGTAGCCCCCCCGAGAGGTACAAGCAGTACTTC. Residues: CASSPPERYKQYF.

A word on this clonotype: The junction differs from germline at one of its ends, possibly a read error. This chain uses TRBV6-2 or TRBV6-3 with TRBJ2-6, with no clear D. This CDR3 has 15 residues. Germline CDR1 is MNHEY and CDR2 is SVGEGT. The CDR3 nucleotides read TGTGACAGCAGTTACTCGATATCGGGGGCCAACGTCCTGACTTTC. It specifies CDSSYSISGANVLTF.